This T cell receptor beta chain was sequenced for a study of T cell changes during pregnancy in multiple sclerosis. The repertoire was sequenced with immunoSEQ multiplex PCR; TCRdb's copy has only in-frame clones and lacks some. The data contain fewer than 65,000 clones, over 80% of them singletons. Unmatched junction bases numbered 10, after V lost 2 bases and J lost 4 bases. In germline, CDR1 is GTSNPN, CDR2 SVGIG (reference sequence). This CDR3 contains 17 residues. The clonotype was recovered from a female donor with multiple sclerosis, enrolled in a pregnancy study. This sequence joins TRBV30 and TRBJ2-5, with 13 bases lining up with TRBD2. This material consisted of CD4+ T cells from peripheral blood mononuclear cells, taken in the first trimester of pregnancy. The CDR3, as DNA: TGTGCCTGGAGTAACACCAGGACTAGCGGGGGAGGAGAGACCCAGTACTTC. It specifies CAWSNTRTSGGGETQYF.